The TCR beta chain described here comes from a study of shared clonotypes between healthy human individuals. CDR1 is SGDLS, CDR2 YYNGEE, per germline. V lost 0 bases and J lost 4; bases outside the gene matches: 9. There are 16 residues in the CDR3. Splitting of each subset's genomic DNA was done evenly across several immunoSEQ plates. The method was immunoSEQ multiplex PCR; TCRdb's version includes in-frame clones alone and lacks a portion of them. The profile shows fewer than 650,000 clones, around 80% of them singletons. The sample was PBMCs. The sequence derives from a woman in her forties in good health. Some clones in this sample may be carry-over from other donors' samples. J is TRBJ2-7 and V is TRBV9; 8 nucleotides agree with TRBD2. The CDR3 region is CASSVAPGGRTYEQYF. The CDR3 DNA reads TGTGCCAGCAGCGTAGCTCCGGGCGGGAGGACGTACGAGCAGTACTTC.